The 14 T cell receptor beta chains presented below share a single source sample, sequenced in a study of T cell clones after liver transplantation. The table came from immunoSEQ multiplex PCR; TCRdb's copy has only in-frame clones and leaves some out. Seen here are tens of thousands of clones, less than 85% observed once, and the top ten hold approximately 2.8%. The material sequenced was CD4+ T cells from blood, taken at the 22-month timepoint. The source of these receptors is a human patient who received a liver transplant. The graft donor may have contributed some T cells.

The chain joins TRBV27 to TRBJ1-1; 9 positions match TRBD1. The CDR3 covers 16 residues. Trimming took 1 base from V and 3 from J; bases not matched to a gene: 6. CDR1 MNHEY and CDR2 SMNVEV come from the germline V gene (reference sequence). The CDR3 region is CASSLYGTGFYTEAFF. Here the CDR3 DNA reads TGTGCCAGCAGTTTATACGGGACAGGGTTCTACACTGAAGCTTTCTTT.

This sequence joins TRBV27 and TRBJ2-3, with 9 positions matching TRBD1. V was pared by 6 bases and J by 3 bases, with 19 bases of the junction left unmatched. Looked up from germline, CDR1 is MNHEY and CDR2 is SMNVEV (reference sequence). The CDR3 loop spans 19 amino acids. DNA of the CDR3: TGTGCCAGCAGCTACAAGGGGACAGGGAACGCCCTGGCAACAGATACGCAGTATTTT. Protein: CASSYKGTGNALATDTQYF.

The rearrangement joins TRBV6-5 to TRBJ1-6; tentative D call: TRBD1 (6 bases). Germline V lookup: CDR1 MNHEY, CDR2 SVGAGI. The CDR3 is made up of 13 amino acids. V was trimmed by 6 bases and J by 10 bases, leaving 13 bases between them. CDR3 nucleotide sequence: TGTGCCAGCAGGCCAACAGGGAGGTCACCCCTCCACTTT. Its protein product is CASRPTGRSPLHF.

The chain uses TRBV6-1 and TRBJ1-6; 8 nucleotides agree with TRBD1. Trimming cost V 0 bases and J 14 bases; bases outside gene matches: 3. The CDR3 sequence is 13 residues long. Germline CDR1 is MNHNS and CDR2 is SASEGT. CDR3 DNA: TGTGCCAGCAGTGAAGCCAGGGGGCTGTCCCTCCACTTT. Translated: CASSEARGLSLHF.

The chain uses TRBV7-2 and TRBJ2-3; no reliable D call. The CDR3 totals 15 residues. With 5 bases removed from V and 0 bases from J, the gap between germline ends came to 12 bases. CDR1 is SGHTA and CDR2 is FQGNSA in the germline V gene. CDR3 amino acids: CASSTPGGSTDTQYF. CDR3 DNA: TGTGCCAGCAGCACCCCGGGCGGTAGCACAGATACGCAGTATTTT.

As DNA, the CDR3 is TGTGCCAGCAGTCGCAGCGGGAGGCCCGGGGAGCTGTTTTTT. This encodes CASSRSGRPGELFF. J is TRBJ2-2 and V is TRBV6-1; TRBD2 matches 9 bases. CDR3 length equals 14 residues. Per germline, CDR1 MNHNS and CDR2 SASEGT. Trimming removed 5 bases from V and 6 bases from J; junction bases left unmatched: 4.

This chain links TRBV18 with TRBJ1-3; no clear D gene. Germline CDR1 is KGHSH and CDR2 is LQKENI. Trimming shortened V by 4 bases and J by 4 bases, and 5 bases separated the two germline ends. The CDR3 extends over 12 amino acids. CDR3 sequence (DNA): TGTGCCAGCTCACAGGACGGAAACACCATATATTTT. It codes for CASSQDGNTIYF. Filled out from reference TRBV18 and TRBJ1-3, the complete variable domain reads NAGVMQNPRHLVRRRGQEARLRCSPMKGHSHVYWYRQLPEEGLKFMVYLQKENIIDESGMPKERFSAEFPKEGPSILRIQQVVRGDSAAYFCASSQDGNTIYFGEGSWLTVV.

The V gene is TRBV7-2, the J gene TRBJ2-7; D may be TRBD2 (6 bases). Trimming shortened V by 5 bases and J by 3 bases, and 17 bases separated the two germline ends. The V gene's germline CDR1 is SGHTA and CDR2 FQGNSA. The CDR3 totals 15 residues. DNA of the CDR3: TGTGCCAGCAGCCCCCCGGAGGGGTTCGGCTACGAGCAGTACTTC. Its translation: CASSPPEGFGYEQYF.

The chain is built from TRBV7-2 and TRBJ2-5, with 8 bases matching TRBD2. The CDR3 is 16 residues long. V was clipped by 8 bases and J by 5 bases; unmatched bases: 16. Looked up from germline, CDR1 is SGHTA and CDR2 is FQGNSA. CDR3 DNA sequence: TGTGCCAGCGGTCCTGGGTTCCAGCGGGGGCGCGAGACCCAGTACTTC. It yields the protein CASGPGFQRGRETQYF. The whole variable domain, filled in from reference TRBV7-2 and TRBJ2-5, reads GAGVSQSPSNKVTEKGKDVELRCDPISGHTALYWYRQSLGQGLEFLIYFQGNSAPDKSGLPSDRFSAERTGGSVSTLTIQRTQQEDSAVYLCASGPGFQRGRETQYFGPGTRLLVL.

This chain uses TRBV5-1 with TRBJ2-1; TRBD2 agrees at 9 bases. CDR1 and CDR2 (germline): SGHRS, YFSETQ. V was pared by 4 bases and J by 6 bases, with 8 bases of the junction left unmatched. The CDR3 is 15 amino acids. The CDR3 spells CASSRVAGESNEQFF. As DNA, the CDR3 is TGCGCCAGCAGCCGCGTAGCGGGAGAAAGCAATGAGCAGTTCTTC.

The chain is built from TRBV15 and TRBJ2-3, with D possibly matching TRBD1 (6 bases). CDR3 length equals 17 residues. The ends were cut back, 1 base at V and 0 bases at J, with 14 bases in the middle. Germline V lookup: CDR1 LNHNV, CDR2 YYDKDF (reference sequence). As DNA, the CDR3 is TGTGCCACCAGCAGAGGCACCGGGACACTAAGCACAGATACGCAGTATTTT. Protein sequence: CATSRGTGTLSTDTQYF.

The count of this clone is one. The rearrangement links TRBV19 to TRBJ1-2; no clear D gene. CDR3 length: 13 amino acids. Germline V gene sequence: CDR1 LNHDA, CDR2 SQIVND (reference sequence). The V and J ends lost 4 bases and 1 base respectively, with 7 bases between them. CDR3 residues: CASSTSSNYGYTF. In nucleotides, the CDR3 is TGTGCCAGTAGTACGAGTAGTAACTATGGCTACACCTTC. The full variable domain, rest sourced from reference TRBV19 and TRBJ1-2, is DGGITQSPKYLFRKEGQNVTLSCEQNLNHDAMYWYRQDPGQGLRLIYYSQIVNDFQKGDIAEGYSVSREKKESFPLTVTSAQKNPTAFYLCASSTSSNYGYTFGSGTRLTVV.

The gene calls are TRBV5-6 and TRBJ2-5; D is unclear. Germline CDR1 SGHDT, CDR2 YYEEEE. V was clipped by 2 bases and J by 5 bases, with 4 bases between them. The CDR3 is made up of 11 amino acids. CDR3: CASSLSETQYF. CDR3 DNA: TGTGCCAGCAGCTTATCGGAGACCCAGTACTTC. Full variable domain (outside the CDR3, taken from reference TRBV5-6 and TRBJ2-5): DAGVTQSPTHLIKTRGQQVTLRCSPKSGHDTVSWYQQALGQGPQFIFQYYEEEERQRGNFPDRFSGHQFPNYSSELNVNALLLGDSALYLCASSLSETQYFGPGTRLLVL.

V gene TRBV5-6 combines with J gene TRBJ2-3; D tentatively fits TRBD1 or TRBD2 (5 bases each). CDR1 is SGHDT and CDR2 is YYEEEE in the germline V gene. The CDR3 sequence is 17 residues long. V lost 1 base and J 2 bases, leaving 17 bases between the germline ends. The CDR3 here is CASSLQGEWALTDTQYF. The CDR3 coding sequence is TGTGCCAGCAGCTTGCAAGGGGAGTGGGCCCTCACAGATACGCAGTATTTT.